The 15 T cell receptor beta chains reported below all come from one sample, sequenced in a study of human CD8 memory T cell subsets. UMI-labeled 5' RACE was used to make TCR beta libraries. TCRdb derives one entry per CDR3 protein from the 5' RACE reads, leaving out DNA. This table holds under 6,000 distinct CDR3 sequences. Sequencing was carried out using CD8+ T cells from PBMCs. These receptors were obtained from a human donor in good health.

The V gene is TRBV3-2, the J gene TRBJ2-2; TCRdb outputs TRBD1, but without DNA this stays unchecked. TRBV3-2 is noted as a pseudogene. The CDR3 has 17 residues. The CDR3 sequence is CASSQNEIDRGPGELFF.

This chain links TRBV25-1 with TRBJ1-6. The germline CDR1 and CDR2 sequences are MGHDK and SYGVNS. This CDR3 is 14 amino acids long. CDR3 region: CASSEGPEYSPLHF.

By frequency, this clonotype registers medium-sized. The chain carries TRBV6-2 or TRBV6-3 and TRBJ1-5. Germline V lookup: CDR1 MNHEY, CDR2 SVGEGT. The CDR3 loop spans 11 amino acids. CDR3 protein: CASGYGQPQHF.

CDR3 protein: CASSQAGGPTDTQYF. V gene TRBV4-3 combines with J gene TRBJ2-3; as DNA is missing, the TRBD2 call by TCRdb cannot be tested. The CDR3 covers 15 residues. In germline, CDR1 is LGHNA, CDR2 YSLEER.

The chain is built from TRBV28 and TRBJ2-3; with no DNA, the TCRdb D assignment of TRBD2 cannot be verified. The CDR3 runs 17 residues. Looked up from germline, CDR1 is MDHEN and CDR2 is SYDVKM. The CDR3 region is CASSLGREGYSTDTQYF.

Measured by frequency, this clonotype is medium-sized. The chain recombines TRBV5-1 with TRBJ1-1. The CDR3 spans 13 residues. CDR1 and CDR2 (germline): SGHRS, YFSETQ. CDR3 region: CASSLGANTEAFF.

The CDR3 protein is CASSDSSVNEQFF. The chain links TRBV6-4 to TRBJ2-1. Germline CDR1 and CDR2: MRHNA and SNTAGT. This CDR3 comprises 13 residues.

The chain's CDR3 is CASSQDLGEPHQPQHF. The genes are TRBV4-3 and TRBJ1-5. The CDR3 consists of 16 residues. Germline CDR1 reads LGHNA; CDR2 reads YSLEER.

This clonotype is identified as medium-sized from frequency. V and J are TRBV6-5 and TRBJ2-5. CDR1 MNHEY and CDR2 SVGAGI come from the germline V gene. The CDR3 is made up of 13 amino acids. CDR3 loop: CASSSQEIETQYF.

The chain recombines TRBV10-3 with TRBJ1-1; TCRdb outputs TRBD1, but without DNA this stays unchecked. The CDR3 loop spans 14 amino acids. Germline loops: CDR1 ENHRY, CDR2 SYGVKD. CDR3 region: CAISTGQENTEAFF.

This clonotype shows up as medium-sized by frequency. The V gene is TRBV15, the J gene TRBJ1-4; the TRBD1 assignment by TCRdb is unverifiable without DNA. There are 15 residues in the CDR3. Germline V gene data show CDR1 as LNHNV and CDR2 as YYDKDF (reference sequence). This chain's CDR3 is CATSREQEPNEKLFF.

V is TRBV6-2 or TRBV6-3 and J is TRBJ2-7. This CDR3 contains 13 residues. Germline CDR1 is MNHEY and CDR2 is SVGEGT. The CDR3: CASSYSEAVEQYF.

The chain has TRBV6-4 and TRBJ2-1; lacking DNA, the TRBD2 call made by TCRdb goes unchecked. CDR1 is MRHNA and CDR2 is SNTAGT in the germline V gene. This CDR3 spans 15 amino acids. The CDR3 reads CASSDSSGGANEQFF.

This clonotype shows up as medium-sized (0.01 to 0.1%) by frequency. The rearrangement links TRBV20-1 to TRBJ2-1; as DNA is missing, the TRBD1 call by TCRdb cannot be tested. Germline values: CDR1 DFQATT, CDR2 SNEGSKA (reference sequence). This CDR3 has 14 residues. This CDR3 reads CSARFTGDHNEQFF.

CDR3 loop: CSAREQNREVGELFF. This chain connects TRBV20-1 to TRBJ2-2; TCRdb proposes TRBD1, but this gene call is untestable without DNA. CDR3 size: 15 residues. The germline gives CDR1 DFQATT, CDR2 SNEGSKA (reference sequence).